This T cell receptor (beta chain) is drawn from a study of T-cell memory formation after mild COVID-19. Regarding the study as a whole: While clones contracting from day 15 to 85 were balanced between CD4 and CD8, later expanders leaned CD4+. Cross-reactive memory apparently joined, as some responding clones appeared in pre-infection memory.

TCRdb used MiXCR to reprocess the 5' RACE reads, holding one entry per CDR3 protein. The table shows under 700,000 distinct CDR3 sequences, with about 20% occurring only once. This clonotype has only a few counts. The antigen is unknown. V was cut by 0 bases and J by 5 bases, with 10 bases left in between. CDR1 is ENHRY and CDR2 is SYGVKD in the germline V gene. CDR3 length: 14 amino acids. This TCR derives from an adult woman who had mild COVID-19 (a few samples of this study predate the infection). Cell type and time point are not known. Input material: PBMCs or a T cell subset sorted from them (not recorded which). This chain joins TRBV10-3 and TRBJ1-1; D may be TRBD1 (5 bases). The CDR3 coding sequence is TGTGCCATCAGTGAGTCAGGGGCTGAGACTGAAGCTTTCTTT. As protein: CAISESGAETEAFF.